These 30 T cell receptor beta chains originate from one sample sequenced in a study of cytomegalovirus exposure and HLA in healthy donors. The PCR had 60 Vbeta and 13 Jbeta primers. The assay was immunoSEQ multiplex PCR, and TCRdb's table has in-frame clones only and misses some. This sample has 160,000 or so clones; around 80% occur once, and the top ten carry approximately 2%. Source material: PBMCs. Every receptor here comes from a man aged 40-49 years in good health and CMV-seronegative.

The J gene is TRBJ2-3, the V gene TRBV6-5, with D uncertain. Germline CDR1 MNHEY, CDR2 SVGAGI. V lost 7 bases, J lost 4 bases, and 6 bases lay in between. The CDR3 covers 11 residues. CDR3: CASTRSDTQYF. CDR3 sequence (DNA): TGTGCCAGCACACGGTCAGATACGCAGTATTTT.

The chain combines TRBV28 with TRBJ2-5; maybe TRBD1 (5 bases). V was shortened by 5 bases and J by 0 bases, with 13 bases between the two germline ends. Germline CDR1 reads MDHEN; CDR2 reads SYDVKM. The CDR3 extends over 15 amino acids. CDR3 sequence (DNA): TGTGCCAGCAGTCCCTCGACAGCCTACCAAGAGACCCAGTACTTC. Protein: CASSPSTAYQETQYF.

This chain joins TRBV7-8 and TRBJ2-1; TRBD2 matches at 13 bases. The CDR3 is made up of 15 amino acids. CDR1 is SGHVS, CDR2 FQNEAQ, per germline. The V gene end was trimmed by 5 bases and the J gene end by 12 bases; junction bases not matched to a gene: 10. The CDR3 DNA reads as TGTGCCAGCAGCCTAAGACTAGCGGGGGGCGGGGGGCAGTTCTTC. This codes for CASSLRLAGGGGQFF.

The chain combines TRBV9 with TRBJ2-7; D not certain. Germline CDR1 and CDR2: SGDLS and YYNGEE. Trimming shortened V by 3 bases and J by 3 bases, and 16 bases separated the two germline ends. This CDR3 has 15 amino acids. CDR3 nucleotide sequence: TGTGCCAGCAGCGAGACCTCGGCGGCAAACTACGAGCAGTACTTC. As protein: CASSETSAANYEQYF.

The V gene is TRBV28, the J gene TRBJ2-7; the match to TRBD1 covers 8 bases. The CDR3 runs to 15 residues. Trimming cost V 3 bases and J 4 bases; bases outside gene matches: 8. Germline assignment: CDR1 MDHEN and CDR2 SYDVKM. The CDR3 sequence is CASSFIQGAHYEQYF. Written as DNA, the CDR3 is TGTGCCAGCAGTTTCATCCAGGGGGCGCATTACGAGCAGTACTTC.

This rearrangement joins TRBV28 to TRBJ2-1; 10 bases agree with TRBD2. With 5 bases clipped from V and 9 bases from J, the junction kept 13 bases outside the gene matches. This CDR3 has 16 amino acids. Germline V lookup: CDR1 MDHEN, CDR2 SYDVKM. For the CDR3, the DNA is TGTGCCAGCAGTCCACTAGGGTCTAGCGGGAGAGCTGAGCAGTTCTTC. It codes for CASSPLGSSGRAEQFF.

The chain uses TRBV6-5 and TRBJ1-1; no clear D gene. This CDR3 comprises 16 residues. From germline, CDR1 is MNHEY and CDR2 SVGAGI. V shed 2 bases and J shed 5 bases, with 18 bases lying between them. The CDR3 region is CASSYLGGGRRTEAFF. The DNA of the CDR3 is TGTGCCAGCAGTTACCTCGGAGGTGGCAGAAGAACTGAAGCTTTCTTT.

The chain carries TRBV28 and TRBJ2-5; D may be TRBD2 (6 bases). V was pared by 5 bases and J by 1 base, with 11 bases between. The CDR3 loop spans 14 amino acids. Germline V gives CDR1 MDHEN, CDR2 SYDVKM. Written as DNA, the CDR3 is TGTGCCAGCAGTCTCGGAGGGCTCCAAGAGACCCAGTACTTC. It yields the protein CASSLGGLQETQYF.

The gene calls are TRBV2 and TRBJ2-3; 7 bases line up with TRBD2. This CDR3 spans 16 amino acids. V was clipped by 6 bases and J by 7 bases; unmatched bases: 16. Germline loops: CDR1 SNHLY, CDR2 FYNNEI. The CDR3 reads CASSVGRPSSSYTQYF. In DNA, the CDR3 is TGTGCCAGCAGCGTCGGGAGGCCATCAAGCTCATATACGCAGTATTTT. The variable domain in full, with the rest retrieved from reference TRBV2 and TRBJ2-3, is EPEVTQTPSHQVTQMGQEVILRCVPISNHLYFYWYRQILGQKVEFLVSFYNNEISEKSEIFDDQFSVERPDGSNFTLKIRSTKLEDSAMYFCASSVGRPSSSYTQYFGPGTRLTVL.

V usage is TRBV28 and J usage is TRBJ2-3; tentatively, D is TRBD1 (5 bases). V lost 7 bases to trimming and J lost 10 bases, with 15 bases between them. Germline CDR1 and CDR2: MDHEN and SYDVKM. CDR3 size: 12 residues. As DNA, the CDR3 is TGTGCCAGCATTACCGCAACAGGCGCGCAGTATTTT. Protein sequence: CASITATGAQYF.

The gene calls are TRBV5-1 and TRBJ2-7; no definite D call. This CDR3 region has 13 residues. V was clipped by 0 bases and J by 4 bases, with 8 bases between them. Germline V gene data show CDR1 as SGHRS and CDR2 as YFSETQ. CDR3 residues: CASSLVDSYEQYF. The CDR3 DNA follows: TGCGCCAGCAGCTTGGTAGATTCATACGAGCAGTACTTC.

The J gene is TRBJ1-1, the V gene TRBV6-5; 8 bases are shared with TRBD1. CDR3 length: 15 residues. Looked up from germline, CDR1 is MNHEY and CDR2 is SVGAGI. V trimming: 7 bases; J trimming: 5 bases; junction bases outside the gene matches: 12. CDR3 protein: CASKAPGGGGTEAFF. The CDR3 nucleotides read TGTGCCAGCAAAGCCCCAGGGGGCGGTGGGACTGAAGCTTTCTTT.

CDR3 in amino acids: CAWSVKGEKTYEQYF. CDR3 nucleotide sequence: TGTGCCTGGAGTGTTAAGGGGGAGAAAACCTACGAGCAGTACTTC. The chain has TRBV30 and TRBJ2-7; D is possibly TRBD1 (6 bases). Deletions cut 0 bases from V and 2 bases from J, with 14 bases between. CDR1 is GTSNPN and CDR2 is SVGIG in the germline V gene (reference sequence). The CDR3 sequence is 15 residues long.

The chain employs TRBV6-1 and TRBJ1-1, with D perhaps TRBD1 (5 bases). This CDR3 spans 14 amino acids. V was trimmed by 6 bases and J by 0 bases, leaving 11 bases between them. The germline V gene has CDR1 MNHNS and CDR2 SASEGT. DNA of the CDR3: TGTGCCAGCAGAGACAGACCGGTGAACACTGAAGCTTTCTTT. This codes for CASRDRPVNTEAFF.

This sequence joins TRBV2 and TRBJ2-3, with TRBD2 matching 11 bases. V gave up 8 bases and J gave up 2 bases; unmatched junction bases: 9. Per the germline V gene, CDR1 is SNHLY and CDR2 is FYNNEI. The CDR3 has 16 amino acids. Written as DNA, the CDR3 is TGTGCCAGCTCGGGACTAGCGGTTGCCTCCACAGATACGCAGTATTTT. Its protein is CASSGLAVASTDTQYF.

The chain employs TRBV10-3 and TRBJ2-1, with TRBD2 as a possible D gene (5 bases). Germline loops: CDR1 ENHRY, CDR2 SYGVKD. The CDR3 is 13 amino acids. Trimming took off 0 bases at V and 9 bases at J, with 9 bases between the two ends. The CDR3 coding sequence is TGTGCCATCAGTGAGTCGATAGCGTTTGAGCAGTTCTTC. This gives the protein CAISESIAFEQFF.

There are a few counts of this clone. The chain recombines TRBV28 with TRBJ2-1, with 8 bases matching TRBD2. This CDR3 contains 15 residues. Germline-derived CDR1 and CDR2 are MDHEN and SYDVKM. V lost 6 bases to trimming and J lost 8 bases; unmatched junction nucleotides: 12. The CDR3 DNA reads as TGTGCCAGCAGCGGGCGGGGAGCGGGAGTCCATGAGCAGTTCTTC. Translating it yields CASSGRGAGVHEQFF.

The chain links TRBV4-2 to TRBJ2-7; 12 bases line up with TRBD2. Germline V gives CDR1 LGHNA, CDR2 YNFKEQ. This CDR3 is built from 15 residues. The junction had 4 bases not matched to a gene; V was cut back by 6 bases and J by 1 base. The CDR3, as DNA: TGTGCCAGCAGGCCGGGACTAGCGGGTTCCTACGAGCAGTACTTC. It yields the protein CASRPGLAGSYEQYF.

The rearrangement joins TRBV4-1 to TRBJ2-2; perhaps TRBD2 as D (7 bases). Germline V gives CDR1 MGHRA, CDR2 YSYEKL. The CDR3 runs to 15 residues. Trimming removed 2 bases at V and 4 bases at J, with 11 bases between. The CDR3 sequence is CASSQSGGLTGELFF. The CDR3 bases are TGCGCCAGCAGCCAATCCGGGGGGCTCACCGGGGAGCTGTTTTTT.

V and J are TRBV6-5 and TRBJ2-1; 8 positions agree with TRBD2. The CDR3 consists of 15 residues. CDR1 and CDR2 (germline): MNHEY, SVGAGI. Trimming at V came to 7 bases and at J to 2 bases, leaving 7 bases not matched to a gene. Here the CDR3 DNA reads TGTGCCAGCAAGGAAACGGGAGGGGCCTACAATGAGCAGTTCTTC. Translating it yields CASKETGGAYNEQFF.

This chain connects TRBV10-3 to TRBJ1-1; D is perhaps TRBD1 (5 bases). V was cut by 7 bases and J by 1 base, with 10 bases left in between. The V gene's germline CDR1 is ENHRY and CDR2 SYGVKD. The CDR3 has 13 amino acids. Here the CDR3 reads CAIKDSTNTEAFF. The DNA for the CDR3 is TGTGCCATCAAAGACAGCACGAACACTGAAGCTTTCTTT.

V and J are TRBV27 and TRBJ2-3; 7 positions match TRBD2. V trimming: 3 bases; J trimming: 1 base; junction bases outside the gene matches: 1. Germline CDR1 is MNHEY and CDR2 is SMNVEV (reference sequence). CDR3 size: 14 residues. The CDR3: CASSFAGGTDTQYF. Here the CDR3 DNA reads TGTGCCAGCAGTTTTGCGGGAGGCACAGATACGCAGTATTTT.

The J gene is TRBJ2-2, the V gene TRBV14, with 8 bases that match TRBD2. The germline CDR1 and CDR2 sequences are SGHDN and FVKESK. This CDR3 has 15 amino acids. The trim removed 4 bases at V and 6 bases at J, leaving 7 bases unmatched. The CDR3 spells CASSRGLAGPGELFF. CDR3 nucleotide sequence: TGTGCCAGCAGCCGGGGCCTAGCGGGCCCCGGGGAGCTGTTTTTT.

V and J are TRBV29-1 and TRBJ2-3; D uncertain. With 3 bases removed from V and 4 bases from J, the gap between germline ends came to 14 bases. Looked up from germline, CDR1 is SQVTM and CDR2 is ANQGSEA. This CDR3 has 14 residues. CDR3: CSVDDGGYADTQYF. The CDR3 nucleotides are TGCAGCGTTGATGACGGCGGATATGCAGATACGCAGTATTTT.

In its sample, this clone was seen once. The gene calls are TRBV30 and TRBJ1-1, with D unresolved. Trimming took off 8 bases at V and 1 base at J, with 8 bases between the two ends. Germline lookup yields CDR1 GTSNPN and CDR2 SVGIG (reference sequence). The CDR3 extends over 11 amino acids. The CDR3 region has the DNA TGTGCCCTTGACACGAACACTGAAGCTTTCTTT. Its translation is CALDTNTEAFF.

This chain joins TRBV5-1 and TRBJ2-7; 9 nucleotides agree with TRBD2. Germline V gene lookup returns CDR1 SGHRS and CDR2 YFSETQ. The V gene end was trimmed by 6 bases and the J gene end by 4 bases; junction bases not matched to a gene: 5. This CDR3 has 13 amino acids. Here the CDR3 reads CASKERGEYEQYF. As DNA, the CDR3 is TGCGCCAGCAAGGAGCGGGGGGAATACGAGCAGTACTTC.

The V gene is TRBV2, the J gene TRBJ1-6; D remains ambiguous. Trimming took 9 bases from V and 5 from J, leaving 11 bases between them. The germline V gene has CDR1 SNHLY and CDR2 FYNNEI. This CDR3 region has 13 residues. The CDR3 loop is CARQERNNSPLHF. For the CDR3, the DNA is TGTGCCAGACAAGAACGTAATAATTCACCCCTCCACTTT.

The rearrangement uses TRBV7-9 and TRBJ1-5, with 8 bases identical to TRBD1. V lost 0 bases and J lost 12; bases outside the gene matches: 7. CDR3 size: 14 residues. Germline-derived CDR1 and CDR2 are SEHNR and FQNEAQ (reference sequence). This CDR3 reads CASSLASSGTGQHF. The CDR3, as DNA: TGTGCCAGCAGCTTAGCTAGTTCCGGGACAGGCCAGCATTTT.

The CDR3 here is CASSFLPGQGEEKLFF. The CDR3 coding sequence is TGTGCCAGCAGCTTTCTACCGGGACAGGGAGAGGAAAAACTGTTTTTT. The chain has TRBV7-9 and TRBJ1-4; TRBD1 matches at 9 bases. The CDR3 runs to 16 residues. Per the germline V gene, CDR1 is SEHNR and CDR2 is FQNEAQ (reference sequence). The ends lost 3 bases at V and 8 bases at J; junction bases unmatched: 10.

V usage is TRBV7-9 and J usage is TRBJ2-3; D is ambiguous. V was clipped by 5 bases and J by 4 bases, with 4 bases between them. CDR1 is SEHNR, CDR2 FQNEAQ, per germline (reference sequence). CDR3 size: 11 residues. The CDR3 nucleotides read TGTGCCAGCAGCCCGGCAGATACGCAGTATTTT. This sequence encodes CASSPADTQYF. The full variable domain, its missing parts supplied by reference TRBV7-9 and TRBJ2-3, is DTGVSQNPRHKITKRGQNVTFRCDPISEHNRLYWYRQTLGQGPEFLTYFQNEAQLEKSRLLSDRFSAERPKGSFSTLEIQRTEQGDSAMYLCASSPADTQYFGPGTRLTVL.